The 9 T cell receptor beta chains listed next were all sequenced from one sample in a study of neurological immune-mediated disorders. TCRdb re-called the 5' RACE reads through MiXCR, storing one row per CDR3 protein. The profile shows roughly 88,000 distinct CDR3 sequences, around 3.5% of them singletons. Sequencing was performed on PBMCs. Source of these receptors: a woman in her forties or fifties with multiple sclerosis.

CDR3 nucleotide sequence: TGTGCCAGCAGTACCTGGACAGGGTCCGAGCAGTACTTC. Amino acid sequence: CASSTWTGSEQYF. The chain recombines TRBV27 with TRBJ2-7; TRBD1 aligns across 8 bases. The V segment lost 5 bases and the J segment 6 bases; nucleotides outside the gene matches: 6. This CDR3 is built from 13 residues. Germline CDR1 MNHEY, CDR2 SMNVEV (reference sequence).

This clonotype occurred many times. The V gene is TRBV11-3, the J gene TRBJ2-3; D is ambiguous. V lost 5 bases, J lost 1 base, and 7 bases lay in between. The CDR3 contains 13 residues. CDR1 and CDR2 (germline): SGHNT, YENEEA. The CDR3 region is CASSQAGTDTQYF. CDR3 DNA: TGTGCCAGCAGCCAGGCGGGCACAGATACGCAGTATTTT.

There are many counts of this clonotype. The rearrangement joins TRBV7-9 to TRBJ2-2; possibly TRBD2 for D (7 bases). Deletions cut 11 bases from V and 1 base from J, with 11 bases between. CDR1 SEHNR and CDR2 FQNEAQ come from the germline V gene (reference sequence). CDR3 length: 13 amino acids. CDR3 region: CARRGLNTGELFF. CDR3 sequence (DNA): TGTGCCCGGCGGGGGCTGAACACCGGGGAGCTGTTTTTT.

This clonotype occurred many times. The J gene is TRBJ1-3, the V gene TRBV25-1; no firm D call. V lost 2 bases and J lost 0, with 8 bases in between. Germline CDR1 MGHDK, CDR2 SYGVNS. This CDR3 spans 15 amino acids. The CDR3, as DNA: TGTGCCAGCAGTGAACGGGCAGGCTCTGGAAACACCATATATTTT. Amino acid sequence: CASSERAGSGNTIYF.

This clonotype was observed many times. The V and J genes are TRBV20-1 and TRBJ1-5; D is unclear. This CDR3 contains 13 residues. V gave up 4 bases and J gave up 0 bases, with 7 bases separating them. Germline CDR1 and CDR2: DFQATT and SNEGSKA (reference sequence). CDR3 amino acids: CSAISDSNQPQHF. The CDR3 nucleotides are TGCAGTGCTATATCTGATAGCAATCAGCCCCAGCATTTT.

This clonotype was counted ten times or more. The junction differs from germline at one of its ends, possibly a read error. The rearrangement uses TRBV10-3 and TRBJ2-1, with 9 bases matching TRBD1. CDR1 is ENHRY, CDR2 SYGVKD, per germline. This CDR3 contains 12 residues. In nucleotides, the CDR3 is TGTGCCATCAGTGAGCCGGGACAGGGCACGCTCTTC. Translating it yields CAISEPGQGTLF.

This clonotype was detected many times. This sequence joins TRBV20-1 and TRBJ2-5, with D possibly being TRBD2 (7 bases). V dropped 7 bases and J dropped 4 bases, with 19 bases sitting between them. CDR3 length: 14 residues. The germline CDR1 and CDR2 sequences are DFQATT and SNEGSKA (reference sequence). The CDR3 region is CSVIKGGIRETQYF. The CDR3 DNA is TGCAGTGTTATAAAGGGGGGGATTAGAGAGACCCAGTACTTC.

In regard to this clonotype: Germline and junction disagree at one end, which may indicate a read error. The V call is TRBV7-2, the J call TRBJ1-5; no clear D. This CDR3 spans 12 amino acids. Germline CDR1 reads SGHTA; CDR2 reads FQGNSA. The CDR3 nucleotides are TGTGCCAGCAGCTATAGCAATAAGACCCAGAATTTT. As protein: CASSYSNKTQNF.

J is TRBJ1-2 and V is TRBV4-1; 8 bases are shared with TRBD1. Germline CDR1 and CDR2: MGHRA and YSYEKL. The CDR3 is 15 amino acids. Trimming at V came to 4 bases and at J to 5 bases, leaving 9 bases not matched to a gene. This CDR3 is CASSLQQDREYGYTF. The CDR3 coding sequence is TGCGCCAGCAGCCTGCAGCAGGACAGGGAATATGGCTACACCTTC.